Listed below are T cell receptor beta chains from one sample, sequenced in a study of blood T cell repertoires in COVID-19. Assay used: immunoSEQ multiplex PCR; TCRdb lists only in-frame clones, some missing. This sample has fewer than 60,000 clones, with 80% to 85% found just once. Input material: peripheral blood. These receptors all stem from a woman aged 80 or over with acute or convalescent COVID-19. The CDR3 runs from the conserved cysteine through the conserved F or W. The D gene is left open where the match is weak. Rows may omit the clone size; those that give it use once, few, many or a size class.

j_call,v_call,d_call,clone_size,cdr3_aa,cdr3_nt
TRBJ1-5,TRBV28,NA,once,CASARHRTYNQPQHF,TGTGCCAGCGCCCGACACCGCACGTACAATCAGCCCCAGCATTTT
TRBJ2-5,TRBV14,NA,once,CASSQEGAGFGETQYF,TGTGCCAGCAGCCAAGAAGGTGCAGGGTTTGGAGAGACCCAGTACTTC
TRBJ1-1,TRBV3-1/TRBV3-2,NA,once,CASSQAGGQPNTEAFF,TGTGCCAGCAGCCAAGCCGGAGGACAGCCTAACACTGAAGCTTTCTTT
TRBJ1-3,TRBV11-3,TRBD1,NA,CASSLDWRTGPGGNTIYF,TGTGCCAGCAGCTTAGATTGGCGGACAGGTCCAGGCGGAAACACCATATATTTT
TRBJ2-2,TRBV5-4,NA,few,CASSMGQDTGELFF,TGTGCCAGCAGCATGGGACAAGACACCGGGGAGCTGTTTTTT
TRBJ1-6,TRBV7-2,TRBD1,NA,CASSLNRGSPLHF,TGTGCCAGCAGCTTAAACAGGGGCTCACCCCTCCACTTT
TRBJ2-4,TRBV5-4,NA,NA,CASSRTLGPPYF,TGTGCCAGCAGCCGTACCCTAGGCCCACCGTACTTC
TRBJ1-4,TRBV5-1,NA,NA,CASSPVSGLAKLFF,TGCGCCAGCAGCCCGGTGAGTGGTCTCGCAAAACTGTTTTTT
TRBJ1-1,TRBV30,TRBD1,NA,CAFKRDRGGTEAFF,TGTGCCTTCAAAAGGGACAGGGGGGGGACTGAAGCTTTCTTT
TRBJ2-7,TRBV7-2,NA,NA,CASSLMRQARDEQYF,TGTGCCAGCAGCTTAATGAGACAGGCTCGCGACGAGCAGTACTTC
TRBJ2-6,TRBV14,NA,NA,CASSPTGLGANVLTF,TGTGCCAGCAGCCCTACAGGGCTTGGGGCCAACGTCCTGACTTTC
TRBJ1-6,TRBV2,TRBD1,few,CASRETGVSNSPLHF,TGTGCCAGCCGTGAGACAGGGGTGAGTAATTCACCCCTCCACTTT
TRBJ1-6,TRBV5-5,NA,NA,CASSLVSGNNSPLHF,TGTGCCAGCAGCTTGGTTTCGGGGAATAATTCACCCCTCCACTTT
TRBJ1-1,TRBV7-9,TRBD1,few,CASSEQGVGGDTEAFF,TGTGCCAGCAGCGAACAGGGGGTGGGTGGGGACACTGAAGCTTTCTTT
TRBJ2-2,TRBV5-5,NA,NA,CASSLAGDRTGELFF,TGTGCCAGCAGCTTGGCGGGTGATCGGACCGGGGAGCTGTTTTTT
TRBJ1-1,TRBV10-1,TRBD1,NA,CASSGTGPNTEAFF,TGCGCCAGCAGCGGGACAGGGCCGAACACTGAAGCTTTCTTT
TRBJ1-1,TRBV4-1,NA,NA,CASSQEGRATEAFF,TGCGCCAGCAGCCAAGAGGGGAGGGCCACTGAAGCTTTCTTT
TRBJ1-4,TRBV6-5,TRBD1,NA,CASSYSRTGGDEKLFF,TGTGCCAGCAGTTACTCACGGACAGGGGGCGACGAAAAACTGTTTTTT
TRBJ2-5,TRBV7-7,TRBD2,NA,CASSSGGETQYF,TGTGCCAGCAGCTCGGGGGGAGAGACCCAGTACTTC
TRBJ2-3,TRBV7-2,NA,NA,CASSLNRLSTDTQYF,TGTGCCAGCAGCTTAAATAGACTAAGCACAGATACGCAGTATTTT
TRBJ2-1,TRBV5-1,TRBD2,NA,CASSPWRGAVDEQFF,TGCGCCAGCAGCCCATGGCGGGGGGCAGTGGATGAGCAGTTCTTC
TRBJ2-1,TRBV3-1/TRBV3-2,NA,NA,CASSFRGSSYNEQFF,TGTGCCAGCAGCTTTCGGGGGAGCTCCTACAATGAGCAGTTCTTC
TRBJ2-3,TRBV6-1,NA,NA,CASSEPEGADTQYF,TGTGCCAGCAGTGAACCCGAAGGAGCAGATACGCAGTATTTT
TRBJ2-6,TRBV11-3,TRBD1,NA,CASRGQVSGANVLTF,TGTGCCAGCAGGGGACAGGTCTCTGGGGCCAACGTCCTGACTTTC
TRBJ1-3,TRBV19,NA,few,CASSIANDLGNTIYF,TGTGCCAGTAGTATAGCTAACGATCTGGGAAACACCATATATTTT
TRBJ2-5,TRBV29-1,TRBD1,once,CSAARPQGAVGTQYF,TGCAGCGCAGCCCGACCACAGGGGGCCGTAGGGACCCAGTACTTC
TRBJ2-1,TRBV7-2,TRBD2,NA,CASSLGFQRGGLSNEQFF,TGTGCCAGCAGCTTAGGATTCCAGCGGGGGGGATTATCGAATGAGCAGTTCTTC
TRBJ1-2,TRBV18,NA,NA,CASSPLTGGYTF,TGTGCCAGCTCACCTCTGACTGGAGGCTACACCTTC
TRBJ1-6,TRBV19,TRBD1,NA,CASSIPDRDNSPLHF,TGTGCCAGTAGTATCCCGGACAGGGATAATTCACCCCTCCACTTT
TRBJ2-5,TRBV4-2,NA,NA,CASSQDLLETQYF,TGTGCCAGCAGCCAAGACCTACTGGAGACCCAGTACTTC
TRBJ1-3,TRBV2,NA,NA,CASSEYGNTIYF,TGTGCCAGCAGTGAATATGGAAACACCATATATTTT
TRBJ1-3,TRBV13,NA,NA,CASSPGSEGGRGNTIYF,TGTGCCAGCAGCCCCGGTAGTGAAGGGGGTCGTGGAAACACCATATATTTT
TRBJ1-1,TRBV11-2,TRBD1,NA,CASSAAGTAKTEAFF,TGTGCCAGCAGCGCCGCCGGGACAGCGAAGACTGAAGCTTTCTTT
TRBJ2-1,TRBV6-5,NA,NA,CASRAVDNEQFF,TGTGCCAGCAGAGCCGTTGACAATGAGCAGTTCTTC
TRBJ1-2,TRBV19,TRBD1,once,CASSRSRDRAGYTF,TGTGCCAGTAGCCGATCTCGGGACAGGGCTGGCTACACCTTC
TRBJ2-3,TRBV9,TRBD1,NA,CASSSSVGQGIDTQYF,TGTGCCAGCAGCTCAAGTGTGGGACAGGGTATAGATACGCAGTATTTT
TRBJ1-2,TRBV30,NA,NA,CAWNTHWSGKDGYTF,TGTGCCTGGAATACTCACTGGAGCGGTAAGGATGGCTACACCTTC
TRBJ2-3,TRBV27,TRBD1,NA,CASSSLWDRQDTQYF,TGTGCCAGCAGTTCCCTCTGGGACAGACAAGATACGCAGTATTTT
TRBJ2-7,TRBV5-1,NA,NA,CASSSLPGLYEQYF,TGCGCCAGCAGCTCGCTCCCTGGGCTTTACGAGCAGTACTTC
TRBJ2-1,TRBV3-1/TRBV3-2,NA,NA,CASSRPGLAEKDEQFF,TGTGCCAGCAGCCGCCCCGGGCTAGCAGAGAAGGATGAGCAGTTCTTC
TRBJ2-7,TRBV3-1/TRBV3-2,NA,NA,CASSPDRNYEQYF,TGTGCCAGCAGCCCCGACAGGAACTACGAGCAGTACTTC
TRBJ1-2,TRBV9,NA,NA,CASSVDRANYGYTF,TGTGCCAGCAGCGTAGACAGGGCAAACTATGGCTACACCTTC
TRBJ1-5,TRBV5-8,NA,NA,CASSKGTLNSNQPQHF,TGTGCCAGCAGCAAAGGGACACTCAATAGCAATCAGCCCCAGCATTTT
TRBJ2-2,TRBV6-6,TRBD1,NA,CASSYLTGGTGELFF,TGTGCCAGCAGTTACTTAACAGGGGGTACCGGGGAGCTGTTTTTT
TRBJ2-3,TRBV27,NA,NA,CASTPLSGGLGTDTQYF,TGTGCCAGCACACCCCTCAGTGGCGGGCTTGGCACAGATACGCAGTATTTT
TRBJ2-3,TRBV2,NA,NA,CASSVGTKEGTDTQYF,TGTGCCAGCAGTGTTGGGACAAAAGAAGGCACAGATACGCAGTATTTT
TRBJ1-1,TRBV12-3/TRBV12-4,NA,NA,CASSWSAITEAFF,TGTGCCAGCAGTTGGTCAGCGATCACTGAAGCTTTCTTT
TRBJ2-3,TRBV5-1,TRBD2,NA,CASSLESRGGHDTQYF,TGCGCCAGCAGCTTGGAGTCGCGGGGGGGCCACGATACGCAGTATTTT
TRBJ1-2,TRBV9,NA,NA,CASSATGLSNYGYTF,TGTGCCAGCAGCGCCACAGGTCTTTCGAACTATGGCTACACCTTC
TRBJ2-1,TRBV7-6,TRBD2,once,CASSFSGSSYNEQFF,TGTGCCAGCAGCTTTAGCGGGAGCTCCTACAATGAGCAGTTCTTC
TRBJ2-7,TRBV10-1,TRBD1,NA,CASSESIDRGGPYEQYF,TGCGCCAGCAGTGAGTCGATAGACAGGGGCGGACCCTACGAGCAGTACTTC
TRBJ1-3,TRBV7-8,NA,NA,CASSFGSSGNTIYF,TGTGCCAGCAGTTTTGGGAGCTCTGGAAACACCATATATTTT
TRBJ2-7,TRBV6-9,NA,NA,CASSHYEQYF,TGTGCCAGCAGTCACTACGAGCAGTACTTC